This TCR beta chain is from a study of vaccination and CD4 T cells after COVID-19. Overall study results and limits: In median terms, SARS-CoV-2-reactive clonotypes went from about 20 to 38, a nonsignificant rise.

This clonotype was recorded a few times. Its specificity is unknown. The CDR3 loop spans 15 amino acids. Germline CDR1 and CDR2: SGHAT and FQNNGV. V was cut by 1 base and J by 3 bases, with 10 bases left in between. The sample's treatment: approximately nine-day PBMC culture with coronavirus spike peptide pools or control peptides (ViraFEST assay). Oncomine TCR Beta short-read sequencing was applied to DNA from cultured CD4+ T cells. TCRdb recomputed calls from the PCR reads with MiXCR, one row per CDR3 protein. The sample has some 9,800 distinct CDR3 sequences; roughly three fifths are singletons. The specimen sequenced was CD4+ T cells from blood, cultured in vitro. The rearrangement uses TRBV11-2 and TRBJ2-1; weak D call: TRBD2 (6 bases). The receptor's source is a human donor who had recovered from COVID-19. CDR3 DNA sequence: TGTGCCAGCAGCTTAGTGGCGGGATTCTACAATGAGCAGTTCTTC. Translated: CASSLVAGFYNEQFF.